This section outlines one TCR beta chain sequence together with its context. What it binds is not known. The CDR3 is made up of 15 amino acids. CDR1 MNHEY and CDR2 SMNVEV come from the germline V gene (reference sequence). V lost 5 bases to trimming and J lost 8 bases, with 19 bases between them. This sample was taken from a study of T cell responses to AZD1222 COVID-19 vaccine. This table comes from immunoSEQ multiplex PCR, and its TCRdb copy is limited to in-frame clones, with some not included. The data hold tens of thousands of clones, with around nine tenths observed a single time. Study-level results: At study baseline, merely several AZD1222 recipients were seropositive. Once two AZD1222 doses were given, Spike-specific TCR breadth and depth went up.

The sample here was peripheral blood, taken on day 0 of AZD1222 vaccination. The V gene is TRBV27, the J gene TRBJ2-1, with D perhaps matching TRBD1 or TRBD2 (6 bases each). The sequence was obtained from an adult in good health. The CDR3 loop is CASSLGGGVRYEQFF. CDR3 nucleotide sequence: TGTGCCAGCAGTCTGGGGGGCGGGGTGAGGTATGAGCAGTTCTTC.